This T cell receptor (beta chain) was sequenced for a study of T-cell memory formation after mild COVID-19. Turning to the study itself: Each donor largely had its own TCR clusters.

Notes on this clonotype: Its antigen remains unidentified.

MiXCR, applied by TCRdb to the 5' RACE reads, yields one record per CDR3 protein. The table records about 360,000 distinct CDR3 sequences, approximately 14% of them present only once. Study results and caveats: In pre-infection memory, a portion of responding clones appeared, which suggested that cross-reactive memory joined.

CDR1 is MNHEY and CDR2 is SVGAGI in the germline V gene. The length of the CDR3 is 15 residues. V was cut by 2 bases and J by 0 bases, with 10 bases left in between. The clonotype comes from a man in his late teens or twenties who had mild COVID-19 (a few samples of this study predate the infection). Cell type and time point are not known. V and J are TRBV6-5 and TRBJ1-2; D uncertain. The sample taken for sequencing was PBMCs or a T cell subset sorted from them (not recorded which). Here the CDR3 reads CASSYINGANYGYTF. The CDR3, as DNA: TGTGCCAGCAGTTACATCAACGGAGCTAACTATGGCTACACCTTC.